Listed here are 30 T cell receptor beta chains from one sample, sequenced in a study of T cells expressing NK-cell markers. TCRdb re-analyzed the 5' RACE reads; it lists each CDR3 protein once, without DNA. The specimen's table records roughly 180,000 distinct CDR3 sequences. The material sequenced was blood T cells: a sorted CD56 or NKG2C T cell subset, CD4+ or CD8+ T cells, or bulk PBMC T cells (not recorded which). These TCRs come from a woman between 18 and 75 years old in good health.

The chain carries TRBV10-3 and TRBJ1-1. This CDR3 has 13 amino acids. Germline CDR1 reads ENHRY; CDR2 reads SYGVKD. The CDR3 loop is CAIRDSLNTEAFF.

V and J are TRBV9 and TRBJ1-5. This CDR3 has 16 amino acids. The germline V gene has CDR1 SGDLS and CDR2 YYNGEE. CDR3 region: CASSGRTRRYNQPQHF.

The V and J genes are TRBV20-1 and TRBJ2-5; the D call of TRBD1 rests on TCRdb alone, since no DNA is present to check it. The CDR3 is 13 amino acids. Germline V gene lookup returns CDR1 DFQATT and CDR2 SNEGSKA (reference sequence). CDR3 sequence: CSAWDRGQETQYF.

This chain links TRBV5-1 with TRBJ1-1. Per germline, CDR1 SGHRS and CDR2 YFSETQ. This CDR3 region has 14 residues. The CDR3 loop reads CASSSQPPNTEAFF.

This chain uses TRBV7-3 with TRBJ1-1; TCRdb lists TRBD1, though no DNA is available to test this call. This CDR3 has 15 amino acids. The V gene's germline CDR1 is SGHTA and CDR2 FQGTGA. CDR3: CASSLYGQGITEAFF.

The chain carries TRBV20-1 and TRBJ2-7; TCRdb indicates TRBD1, and absent DNA this call remains unverified. The CDR3 length is 15 residues. From germline, CDR1 is DFQATT and CDR2 SNEGSKA (reference sequence). CDR3 residues: CSARGPGISSYEQYF.

The chain links TRBV12-3 or TRBV12-4 to TRBJ2-2. CDR3 length: 14 amino acids. This chain's CDR3 is CASSLYGDGGELFF.

The chain uses TRBV3-1 and TRBJ1-1. CDR1 and CDR2 from the germline V gene are LGHDT and YNNKEL (reference sequence). CDR3 length: 13 amino acids. The CDR3 protein is CASSPGTGAEAFF.

The V gene is TRBV4-1, the J gene TRBJ1-5. The CDR3 spans 15 residues. CDR1 MGHRA and CDR2 YSYEKL come from the germline V gene. The CDR3 sequence: CASSQEPGLNQPQHF.

This chain connects TRBV5-6 to TRBJ1-1. CDR1 SGHDT and CDR2 YYEEEE come from the germline V gene. This CDR3 region has 13 residues. The CDR3 region is CASSTSGSAEAFF.

J is TRBJ1-3 and V is TRBV27. Germline values: CDR1 MNHEY, CDR2 SMNVEV (reference sequence). CDR3 size: 14 residues. CDR3 in amino acids: CASSFGPSGNTIYF.

The V gene is TRBV5-1, the J gene TRBJ2-2. This CDR3 comprises 15 residues. Germline V lookup: CDR1 SGHRS, CDR2 YFSETQ. CDR3 sequence: CASRQYYDPTGELFF.

The chain uses TRBV6-5 and TRBJ1-2. This CDR3 comprises 14 residues. Germline V gene data show CDR1 as MNHEY and CDR2 as SVGAGI. The CDR3 here is CASSYSKVNYGYTF.

This sequence joins TRBV5-1 and TRBJ2-4; TCRdb names TRBD1, which stays unverified in the absence of DNA. Germline loops: CDR1 SGHRS, CDR2 YFSETQ. The length of the CDR3 is 16 residues. The CDR3 is CASSLQGGATGNIQYF.

The J gene is TRBJ1-5, the V gene TRBV23-1; the TCRdb D gene call, TRBD1, has no DNA to confirm it. TRBV23-1 is annotated as an ORF whose role is uncertain. This CDR3 has 15 residues. CDR3 protein: CASSQGGYSNQPQHF.

The chain links TRBV11-2 to TRBJ1-2. This CDR3 is built from 16 residues. From germline, CDR1 is SGHAT and CDR2 FQNNGV. Here the CDR3 reads CASSTFEPQANYGYTF. Drawing the rest from reference TRBV11-2 and TRBJ1-2, the complete variable domain is EAGVAQSPRYKIIEKRQSVAFWCNPISGHATLYWYQQILGQGPKLLIQFQNNGVVDDSQLPKDRFSAERLKGVDSTLKIQPAKLEDSAVYLCASSTFEPQANYGYTFGSGTRLTVV.

This chain joins TRBV23-1 and TRBJ2-7; TCRdb's D call of TRBD1 is untestable without DNA. TRBV23-1 is treated as an ORF (open reading frame) with a function not yet certain. The CDR3 is made up of 14 amino acids. This CDR3 is CASSQGANSYEQYF.

This chain connects TRBV5-1 to TRBJ2-7; absent DNA, TCRdb's TRBD1 call cannot be checked. The germline V gene encodes CDR1 SGHRS and CDR2 YFSETQ. The CDR3 contains 15 residues. CDR3 sequence reads: CASSRGAGRIYEQYF.

This rearrangement joins TRBV6-1 to TRBJ2-3. The CDR3 spans 15 residues. Per germline, CDR1 MNHNS and CDR2 SASEGT. This CDR3 reads CASRQTRILTDTQYF.

The chain links TRBV28 to TRBJ1-5; TCRdb returns TRBD1, unconfirmable since there is no DNA. CDR3 size: 14 residues. Germline values: CDR1 MDHEN, CDR2 SYDVKM. The CDR3 loop reads CASSADRGQLPQHF.

J is TRBJ2-7 and V is TRBV12-3 or TRBV12-4; TCRdb picks TRBD1, but there is no DNA to check that call. This CDR3 is built from 15 residues. The CDR3 sequence is CASSFETPVRDEQYF.

The chain carries TRBV5-4 and TRBJ2-3; there is no DNA to check the TCRdb D call of TRBD1. The germline V gene has CDR1 SGHNT and CDR2 YYREEE (reference sequence). This CDR3 is 15 amino acids long. CDR3: CASSSRTGSTDTQYF. The full variable domain, with the rest looked up from reference TRBV5-4 and TRBJ2-3, is ETGVTQSPTHLIKTRGQQVTLRCSSQSGHNTVSWYQQALGQGPQFIFQYYREEENGRGNFPPRFSGLQFPNYSSELNVNALELDDSALYLCASSSRTGSTDTQYFGPGTRLTVL.

The rearrangement uses TRBV12-5 and TRBJ2-1; TCRdb selects TRBD1, and the lack of DNA leaves this call unchecked. CDR3 length equals 13 residues. The germline gives CDR1 LGHNT, CDR2 FRNRAP. CDR3 amino acids: CASGRTGVREQFF.

The chain has TRBV6-1 and TRBJ2-1; the D call from TCRdb, TRBD1, cannot be confirmed without DNA. Germline V CDR1 and CDR2: MNHNS, SASEGT. The CDR3 spans 13 residues. The CDR3 sequence is CASSHGRQGGQFF.

The chain joins TRBV29-1 to TRBJ2-2; TCRdb designates TRBD1, a call that cannot be tested without DNA. CDR3 length: 11 amino acids. Per the germline V gene, CDR1 is SQVTM and CDR2 is ANQGSEA. The CDR3: CSVSRGGELFF.

The chain combines TRBV5-6 with TRBJ1-1; the TCRdb call, TRBD1, lacks DNA for checking. The CDR3 is 14 residues long. CDR1 SGHDT and CDR2 YYEEEE come from the germline V gene. The CDR3 sequence: CASSFRDGNTEAFF.

This sequence joins TRBV6-5 and TRBJ1-1. Germline-derived CDR1 and CDR2 are MNHEY and SVGAGI. The CDR3 is made up of 15 amino acids. The CDR3 sequence: CASSYSYSGKTEAFF.

The chain uses TRBV5-1 and TRBJ1-2. The CDR3 contains 16 residues. Germline lookup yields CDR1 SGHRS and CDR2 YFSETQ. CDR3 in amino acids: CASRRTTGGDFYGYTF. The whole variable domain, filled in from reference TRBV5-1 and TRBJ1-2, reads KAGVTQTPRYLIKTRGQQVTLSCSPISGHRSVSWYQQTPGQGLQFLFEYFSETQRNKGNFPGRFSGRQFSNSRSEMNVSTLELGDSALYLCASRRTTGGDFYGYTFGSGTRLTVV.

The chain joins TRBV10-3 to TRBJ2-3; there is no DNA to check the TCRdb D call of TRBD2. Per germline, CDR1 ENHRY and CDR2 SYGVKD. CDR3 length equals 14 residues. CDR3 loop: CAIRRAKDTDTQYF.

The chain has TRBV2 and TRBJ2-7; the D gene TCRdb calls, TRBD1, cannot be checked with no DNA. The CDR3 sequence is 14 residues long. Germline loops: CDR1 SNHLY, CDR2 FYNNEI. CDR3 residues: CASSERRGPYEQYF.